This TCR beta chain was captured by sequencing in a study of shared clonotypes between healthy human individuals. Across the study: Three men and two women, aged 18 to 49, were donors. Regarding the study as a whole: All-four-donor shared clonotypes had higher generation probabilities than non-shared clonotypes did. Relative to memory subsets, naive subsets generally showed larger estimated richness.

Trimming cost V 0 bases and J 7 bases, with 13 bases left between them. CDR3 length: 14 amino acids. Germline CDR1 SGDLS, CDR2 YYNGEE. There are a few counts of this clone. Antigen unknown. Around 30,000 T cell genomes (about 0.2 ug DNA) went into each sorted-subset replicate. The table came from immunoSEQ multiplex PCR; TCRdb's copy has only in-frame clones and leaves some out. The repertoire holds approximately 240,000 clones, 50% to 75% seen once, with approximately 12% in the top ten. Sequencing was performed on memory CD4+ T cells sorted from blood. Subset: CD45RA-negative fraction. The gene calls are TRBV9 and TRBJ1-2; tentative D call: TRBD1 (5 bases). The clonotype was recovered from a man in his thirties or forties in good health. This CDR3 is CASSVGPGAIGYTF. In nucleotides, the CDR3 is TGTGCCAGCAGCGTAGGGCCCGGGGCAATTGGCTACACCTTC. Together with reference TRBV9 and TRBJ1-2, the CDR3 gives the full variable domain: DSGVTQTPKHLITATGQRVTLRCSPRSGDLSVYWYQQSLDQGLQFLIQYYNGEERAKGNILERFSAQQFPDLHSELNLSSLELGDSALYFCASSVGPGAIGYTFGSGTRLTVV.